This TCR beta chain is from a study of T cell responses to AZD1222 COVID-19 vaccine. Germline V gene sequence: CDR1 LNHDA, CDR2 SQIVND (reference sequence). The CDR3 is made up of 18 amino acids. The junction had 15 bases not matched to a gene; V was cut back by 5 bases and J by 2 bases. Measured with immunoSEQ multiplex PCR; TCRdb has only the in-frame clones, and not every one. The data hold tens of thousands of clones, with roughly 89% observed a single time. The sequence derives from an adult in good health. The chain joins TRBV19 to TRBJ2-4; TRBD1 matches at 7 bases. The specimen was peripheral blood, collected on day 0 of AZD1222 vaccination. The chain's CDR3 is CASSPIIGTVVTKNIQYF. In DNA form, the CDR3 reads TGTGCCAGTAGTCCGATAATCGGGACAGTCGTCACCAAAAACATTCAGTACTTC.